These 24 T cell receptor beta chains originate from one sample sequenced in a study of T cell repertoires in cytomegalovirus infection. TCRdb analysed the reads with MiXCR anew, one entry per CDR3 protein. The sample carries nearly 450,000 distinct CDR3 sequences, under 40% recorded once. The sample taken for sequencing was PBMCs. The receptors stem from a human donor in good health (CMV status not recorded). Some clones in this sample may be carry-over from other donors' samples.

In the case of this clonotype: It may be a read error: a sequence one base away is much more abundant. The rearrangement links TRBV12-3 or TRBV12-4 to TRBJ1-3; D call uncertain. This CDR3 comprises 14 residues. The CDR3 DNA follows: TGTGTCAGCAGCCCGGGCCTACAGGGAAACACCATATATTTT. Protein product: CVSSPGLQGNTIYF.

This clonotype was observed many times. J is TRBJ2-7 and V is TRBV7-2, with 9 bases identical to TRBD2. J was trimmed by 2 bases and V by 2 bases; bases with no gene match: 1. Germline values: CDR1 SGHTA, CDR2 FQGNSA. The CDR3 has 14 residues. DNA for the CDR3: TGTGCCAGCAGCTTACGCGGGGGGGCCTACGAGCAGTACTTC. This gives the protein CASSLRGGAYEQYF. The full variable domain, rest sourced from reference TRBV7-2 and TRBJ2-7, is GAGVSQSPSNKVTEKGKDVELRCDPISGHTALYWYRQSLGQGLEFLIYFQGNSAPDKSGLPSDRFSAERTGGSVSTLTIQRTQQEDSAVYLCASSLRGGAYEQYFGPGTRLTVT.

The V call is TRBV5-4, the J call TRBJ2-1, with D maybe TRBD1 (5 bases). Germline V gene lookup returns CDR1 SGHNT and CDR2 YYREEE (reference sequence). Trimming removed 0 bases at V and 4 bases at J, with 14 bases between. The CDR3 runs 16 residues. The CDR3 bases are TGTGCCAGCAGCTTGGCGGACAAGTCCCCTTACAATGAGCAGTTCTTC. Amino acids: CASSLADKSPYNEQFF.

The V and J genes are TRBV23-1 and TRBJ2-1; D might be TRBD2 (5 bases). TRBV23-1 is an ORF, with its function uncertain. The CDR3 length is 16 residues. Trimming stripped 0 bases from V and 4 bases from J, with 13 bases between. CDR3: CASSQSWEPGYNEQFF. CDR3 coding DNA: TGCGCCAGCAGTCAATCTTGGGAGCCCGGTTACAATGAGCAGTTCTTC.

In DNA, the CDR3 is TGTGCCAGCAGTTGGGATGCGGACAGGGGGCATAGTAGAACTAATGAAAAACTGTTTTTT. Its protein is CASSWDADRGHSRTNEKLFF. The rearrangement uses TRBV6-6 and TRBJ1-4, with 11 nucleotides matching TRBD1. The V gene's germline CDR1 is MNHNY and CDR2 SVGAGI (reference sequence). This CDR3 contains 20 residues. The J segment lost 1 base and the V segment lost 4 bases, leaving 14 bases of the junction unmatched.

This chain uses TRBV12-3 or TRBV12-4 with TRBJ2-3, with unresolved D. The V and J ends lost 5 bases and 5 bases respectively, with 11 bases between them. The CDR3 length is 13 residues. CDR3 in amino acids: CASSLVLKDTQYF. For the CDR3, the DNA is TGTGCCAGCAGTCTTGTCCTGAAAGATACGCAGTATTTT.

This chain links TRBV11-2 with TRBJ1-2; D unclear. The germline V gene has CDR1 SGHAT and CDR2 FQNNGV. V was trimmed by 1 base and J by 1 base, leaving 10 bases between them. The CDR3 runs 15 residues. CDR3 in amino acids: CASSLGIGVNYGYTF. For the CDR3, the DNA is TGTGCCAGCAGCTTAGGGATTGGGGTTAACTATGGCTACACCTTC. Full variable domain (rest looked up from reference TRBV11-2 and TRBJ1-2): EAGVAQSPRYKIIEKRQSVAFWCNPISGHATLYWYQQILGQGPKLLIQFQNNGVVDDSQLPKDRFSAERLKGVDSTLKIQPAKLEDSAVYLCASSLGIGVNYGYTFGSGTRLTVV.

V usage is TRBV24-1 and J usage is TRBJ1-2, with D perhaps TRBD1 (6 bases). This CDR3 region has 16 residues. Trimming left V 2 bases short and J 0 bases short, with 12 bases between. Germline values: CDR1 KGHDR, CDR2 SFDVKD. The CDR3 sequence: CATSDSRQVPNYGYTF. The CDR3 nucleotides read TGTGCCACCAGTGATTCCCGACAGGTCCCTAACTATGGCTACACCTTC.

This clonotype was recorded many times. The V and J genes are TRBV7-2 and TRBJ2-3; no firm D call. This CDR3 has 14 residues. V was clipped by 1 base and J by 5 bases, with 10 bases between them. Germline V gene sequence: CDR1 SGHTA, CDR2 FQGNSA. The CDR3 spells CASSLDGPLDTQYF. The CDR3 region has the DNA TGTGCCAGCAGCTTAGATGGGCCGTTAGATACGCAGTATTTT.

This clonotype came up many times. The chain carries TRBV12-3 or TRBV12-4 and TRBJ1-5, with D uncertain. Trimming removed 2 bases from V and 6 bases from J, with 11 bases in between. This CDR3 comprises 14 residues. The CDR3 nucleotides are TGTGCCAGCAGTTTACGGCCCGGCAGTCAGCCCCAGCATTTT. Its protein is CASSLRPGSQPQHF.

The chain combines TRBV20-1 with TRBJ2-7, with 9 bases matching TRBD2. J was trimmed by 7 bases and V by 3 bases; bases with no gene match: 7. This CDR3 is built from 13 residues. Germline CDR1 reads DFQATT; CDR2 reads SNEGSKA (reference sequence). CDR3 nucleotides: TGCAGTGCTAGTTCGGGACTAGCTGGTGAGCAGTACTTC. Translated: CSASSGLAGEQYF.

This clonotype was found many times. The rearrangement joins TRBV12-3 or TRBV12-4 to TRBJ1-2; a possible D gene is TRBD1 (5 bases). V was cut by 5 bases and J by 2 bases, with 15 bases left in between. The CDR3 extends over 15 amino acids. The CDR3 region has the DNA TGTGCCAGCAGTAAAATGGACAACTTAAACTATGGCTACACCTTC. Translated: CASSKMDNLNYGYTF.

Only a few counts were recorded for this clonotype. V is TRBV6-5 and J is TRBJ2-7; 7 bases fit TRBD1. This CDR3 has 16 amino acids. The V and J ends lost 0 bases and 2 bases, in that order; junction bases with no gene match: 7. CDR1 is MNHEY and CDR2 is SVGAGI in the germline V gene. CDR3 nucleotides: TGTGCCAGCAGTTACTCGGGCAAGGGACAGACCTACGAGCAGTACTTC. Its protein product is CASSYSGKGQTYEQYF.

This clonotype occurred a few times. The rearrangement uses TRBV7-9 and TRBJ1-2; weak D call: TRBD1 (5 bases). V was pared by 2 bases and J by 3 bases, with 16 bases between. The CDR3 contains 16 residues. Germline V gene data show CDR1 as SEHNR and CDR2 as FQNEAQ (reference sequence). CDR3 nucleotides: TGTGCCAGCAGCTTACCCCGGGGCCGGACGGACTATGGCTACACCTTC. Amino acids: CASSLPRGRTDYGYTF. Drawing the rest from reference TRBV7-9 and TRBJ1-2, the complete variable domain is DTGVSQNPRHKITKRGQNVTFRCDPISEHNRLYWYRQTLGQGPEFLTYFQNEAQLEKSRLLSDRFSAERPKGSFSTLEIQRTEQGDSAMYLCASSLPRGRTDYGYTFGSGTRLTVV.

This chain links TRBV12-3 or TRBV12-4 with TRBJ1-5; D perhaps matches TRBD1 (6 bases). CDR3 length: 14 amino acids. V was cut by 3 bases and J by 5 bases, with 11 bases left in between. CDR3 sequence reads: CASSLVGAHQPQHF. Here the CDR3 DNA reads TGTGCCAGCAGTTTGGTGGGGGCCCATCAGCCCCAGCATTTT.

The table lists this clonotype with a few counts. The chain combines TRBV12-3 or TRBV12-4 with TRBJ1-6; D remains unclear. Trimming pared 10 bases from V and 6 bases from J, leaving 13 bases between. CDR3 length: 13 residues. The CDR3 DNA reads TGTGCCACCCGGCCGGGCGGTAATTCACCCCTCCACTTT. Amino acid sequence: CATRPGGNSPLHF.

This clonotype was picked up many times. V usage is TRBV7-2 and J usage is TRBJ2-1; 10 bases match TRBD2. J was trimmed by 6 bases and V by 6 bases; bases with no gene match: 8. This CDR3 comprises 15 residues. The germline gives CDR1 SGHTA, CDR2 FQGNSA. The CDR3 sequence: CASSSAGGGFNEQFF. The CDR3 coding sequence is TGTGCCAGCAGTTCAGCGGGGGGGGGATTCAATGAGCAGTTCTTC.

The genes are TRBV6-1 and TRBJ1-6; D not resolved. Between the trimmed V and J ends, which lost 6 bases and 5 bases, there was a span of 8 bases. This CDR3 comprises 13 residues. Germline loops: CDR1 MNHNS, CDR2 SASEGT. The CDR3 nucleotides are TGTGCCAGCAGGGCCCATGATAATTCACCCCTCCACTTT. Translation gives CASRAHDNSPLHF.

There are many counts of this clonotype. The chain recombines TRBV28 with TRBJ1-2; D gene uncertain. Trimming cost V 2 bases and J 7 bases, with 17 bases left between them. The CDR3 has 15 residues. Germline CDR1 is MDHEN and CDR2 is SYDVKM. The CDR3 loop is CASSLNGSPASGYTF. The DNA of the CDR3 is TGTGCCAGCAGTTTAAACGGGAGTCCAGCTAGTGGCTACACCTTC.

In regard to this clonotype: This may come from a read error, since a much larger clone is one base off. The chain recombines TRBV19 with TRBJ2-2, with 8 bases matching TRBD1. The CDR3 is 16 residues long. CDR1 and CDR2 (germline): LNHDA, SQIVND (reference sequence). The V gene end was trimmed by 6 bases and the J gene end by 1 base; junction bases not matched to a gene: 7. CDR3 residues: CASSPTGTGNTGELFF. The CDR3, as DNA: TGTGCCAGTAGCCCGACCGGGACAGGGAACACCGGGGAGCTGTTTTTT.

The chain carries TRBV28 and TRBJ1-3, with D unresolved. The ends were cut back, 4 bases at V and 0 bases at J, with 10 bases in the middle. This CDR3 is built from 15 residues. Germline lookup yields CDR1 MDHEN and CDR2 SYDVKM. The CDR3, as DNA: TGTGCCAGCAGTTCGATCTTGCCCTCTGGAAACACCATATATTTT. Amino acid sequence: CASSSILPSGNTIYF. The complete variable domain, with remaining parts taken from reference TRBV28 and TRBJ1-3, reads DVKVTQSSRYLVKRTGEKVFLECVQDMDHENMFWYRQDPGLGLRLIYFSYDVKMKEKGDIPEGYSVSREKKERFSLILESASTNQTSMYLCASSSILPSGNTIYFGEGSWLTVV.

A word on this clonotype: A much bigger clone sits one base away, suggesting this may be a read error. This chain joins TRBV7-2 and TRBJ2-3, with TRBD1 matching over 7 bases. There are 14 residues in the CDR3. Germline-derived CDR1 and CDR2 are SGHTA and FQGNSA. The CDR3 nucleotides read TGTGCCAGCAGCAAGGACAGGCGGACAGATACGAAGTATTTT. Translated: CASSKDRRTDTKYF.

This clonotype was recorded a few times. The chain has TRBV28 and TRBJ2-5; 9 positions agree with TRBD2. The ends lost 5 bases at V and 1 base at J; junction bases unmatched: 11. The CDR3 sequence is 17 residues long. Germline V lookup: CDR1 MDHEN, CDR2 SYDVKM. In nucleotides, the CDR3 is TGTGCCAGCAGTGCCTTCCTGACTAGCGGTGGCCAAGAGACCCAGTACTTC. Its translation: CASSAFLTSGGQETQYF.

Of note for this clonotype: A read error may produce the germline difference seen at one junction end. The rearrangement uses TRBV7-2 and TRBJ2-3; 8 positions match TRBD2. CDR3 length: 15 residues. The germline V gene has CDR1 SGHTA and CDR2 FQGNSA. CDR3 sequence reads: CASSNRLAWTDTRYF. The CDR3 bases are TGTGCCAGCAGCAATCGACTAGCGTGGACAGATACGCGGTATTTT.